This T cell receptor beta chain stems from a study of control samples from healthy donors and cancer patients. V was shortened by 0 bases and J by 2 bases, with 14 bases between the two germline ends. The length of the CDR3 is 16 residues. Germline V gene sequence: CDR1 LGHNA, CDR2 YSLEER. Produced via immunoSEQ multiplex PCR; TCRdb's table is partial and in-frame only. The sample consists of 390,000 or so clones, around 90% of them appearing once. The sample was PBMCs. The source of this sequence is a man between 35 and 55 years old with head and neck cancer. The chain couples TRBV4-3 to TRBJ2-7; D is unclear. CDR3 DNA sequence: TGCGCCAGCAGCCAAGAGCTGACTCAGGACCCCTACGAGCAGTACTTC. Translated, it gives CASSQELTQDPYEQYF.